Below are 3 T cell receptor beta chains sequenced from a single sample in a study of regulatory dendritic cells for organ transplantation. Produced via immunoSEQ multiplex PCR; TCRdb's table is partial and in-frame only. The sample contains approximately 35,000 clones, approximately 91% of which appear only once. Sequencing used naive CD4+ T cells from blood. Described subset: CD45RA+ naive T cells. The source is a human donor in good health.

V and J are TRBV18 and TRBJ1-2, with 7 bases that match TRBD1. The V gene's germline CDR1 is KGHSH and CDR2 LQKENI. J lost 6 bases, V lost 3 bases, and 4 bases had no gene match. CDR3 length: 13 residues. The CDR3: CASSPDRANGYTF. The CDR3 DNA reads as TGTGCCAGCTCACCCGACAGGGCTAATGGCTACACCTTC. The variable domain in full, completed from reference TRBV18 and TRBJ1-2, reads NAGVMQNPRHLVRRRGQEARLRCSPMKGHSHVYWYRQLPEEGLKFMVYLQKENIIDESGMPKERFSAEFPKEGPSILRIQQVVRGDSAAYFCASSPDRANGYTFGSGTRLTVV.

V usage is TRBV30 and J usage is TRBJ1-3; 10 bases match TRBD1. V was clipped by 3 bases and J by 8 bases; unmatched bases: 4. The CDR3 consists of 13 residues. CDR1 is GTSNPN, CDR2 SVGIG, per germline (reference sequence). The CDR3 protein is CAWRTGGADTIYF. As DNA, the CDR3 is TGTGCCTGGAGGACAGGGGGCGCAGACACCATATATTTT. Looking up the rest from reference TRBV30 and TRBJ1-3 gives the full variable domain: SQTIHQWPATLVQPVGSPLSLECTVEGTSNPNLYWYRQAAGRGLQLLFYSVGIGQISSEVPQNLSASRPQDRQFILSSKKLLLSDSGFYLCAWRTGGADTIYFGEGSWLTVV.

The chain combines TRBV15 with TRBJ2-1, with no clear D. This CDR3 contains 12 residues. V lost 8 bases and J lost 0, with 5 bases in between. The germline CDR1 and CDR2 sequences are LNHNV and YYDKDF (reference sequence). Here the CDR3 reads CATGFSYNEQFF. CDR3 DNA: TGTGCCACCGGGTTCTCCTACAATGAGCAGTTCTTC.